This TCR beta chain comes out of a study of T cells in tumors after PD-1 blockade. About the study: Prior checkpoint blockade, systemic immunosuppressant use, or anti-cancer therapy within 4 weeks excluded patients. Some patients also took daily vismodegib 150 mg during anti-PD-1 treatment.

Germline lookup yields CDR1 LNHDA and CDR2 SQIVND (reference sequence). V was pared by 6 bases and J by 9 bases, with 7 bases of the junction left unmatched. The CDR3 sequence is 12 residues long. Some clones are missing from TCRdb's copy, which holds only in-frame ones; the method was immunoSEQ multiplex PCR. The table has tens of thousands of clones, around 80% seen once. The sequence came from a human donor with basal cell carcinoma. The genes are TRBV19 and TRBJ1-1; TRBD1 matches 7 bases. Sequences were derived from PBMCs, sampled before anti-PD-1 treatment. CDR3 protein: CASSLQGTQAFF. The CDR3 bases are TGTGCCAGTAGCCTACAGGGGACCCAAGCTTTCTTT.